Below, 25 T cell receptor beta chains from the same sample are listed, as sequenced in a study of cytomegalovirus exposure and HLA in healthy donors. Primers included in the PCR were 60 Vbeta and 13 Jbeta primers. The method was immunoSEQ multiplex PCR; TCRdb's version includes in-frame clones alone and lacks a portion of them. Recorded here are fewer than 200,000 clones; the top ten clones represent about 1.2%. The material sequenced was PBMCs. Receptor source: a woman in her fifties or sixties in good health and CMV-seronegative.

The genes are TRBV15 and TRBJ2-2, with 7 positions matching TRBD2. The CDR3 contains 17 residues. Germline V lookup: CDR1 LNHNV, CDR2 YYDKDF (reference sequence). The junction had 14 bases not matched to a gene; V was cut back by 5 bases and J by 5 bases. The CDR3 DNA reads TGTGCCACCAGCGGGCGGCCCGGGAGGCTGGGGACCGGGGAGCTGTTTTTT. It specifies CATSGRPGRLGTGELFF.

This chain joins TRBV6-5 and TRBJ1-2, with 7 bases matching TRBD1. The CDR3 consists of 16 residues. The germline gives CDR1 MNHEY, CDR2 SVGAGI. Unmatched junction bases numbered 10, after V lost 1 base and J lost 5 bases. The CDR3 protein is CASSYLYRGGMYGYTF. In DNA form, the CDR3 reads TGTGCCAGCAGTTACTTATACAGGGGCGGGATGTATGGCTACACCTTC.

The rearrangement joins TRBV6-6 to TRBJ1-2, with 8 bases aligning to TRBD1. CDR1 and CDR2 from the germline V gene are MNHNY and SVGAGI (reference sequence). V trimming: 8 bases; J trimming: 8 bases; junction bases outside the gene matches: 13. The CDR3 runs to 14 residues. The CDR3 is CASAADGTGRGYTF. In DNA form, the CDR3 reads TGTGCCAGCGCCGCCGACGGGACAGGCCGAGGCTACACCTTC.

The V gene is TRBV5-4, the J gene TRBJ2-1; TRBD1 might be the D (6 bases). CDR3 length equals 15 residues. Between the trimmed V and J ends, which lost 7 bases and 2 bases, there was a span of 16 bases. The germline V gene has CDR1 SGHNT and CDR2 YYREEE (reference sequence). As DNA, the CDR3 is TGTGCCAGCTCACCGCCAGGGGCAGCCTACAATGAGCAGTTCTTC. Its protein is CASSPPGAAYNEQFF.

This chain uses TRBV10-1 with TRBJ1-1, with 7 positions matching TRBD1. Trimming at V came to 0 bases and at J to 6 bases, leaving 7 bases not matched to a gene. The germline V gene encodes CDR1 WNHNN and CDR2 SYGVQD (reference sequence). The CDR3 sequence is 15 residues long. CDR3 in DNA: TGCGCCAGCAGTGAGTCGACAGGGCAATTTGCTGAAGCTTTCTTT. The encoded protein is CASSESTGQFAEAFF.

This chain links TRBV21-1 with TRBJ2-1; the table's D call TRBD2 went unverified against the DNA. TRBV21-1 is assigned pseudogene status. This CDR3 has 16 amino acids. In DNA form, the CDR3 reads TGTGCCAGCAGCAAACGGGAGCGGGAGGGGTACAATGAGCAGTTCTTC. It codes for CASSKREREGYNEQFF.

The CDR3 protein is CASSPGQGAETQYF. The CDR3 DNA follows: TGTGCCAGCAGCCCGGGACAGGGGGCAGAGACCCAGTACTTC. This chain connects TRBV5-4 to TRBJ2-5; TRBD1 aligns across 12 bases. CDR3 size: 14 residues. V shed 4 bases and J 4 bases; nucleotides not matched to a gene: 2. The germline CDR1 and CDR2 sequences are SGHNT and YYREEE (reference sequence). Filled out from reference TRBV5-4 and TRBJ2-5, the complete variable domain reads ETGVTQSPTHLIKTRGQQVTLRCSSQSGHNTVSWYQQALGQGPQFIFQYYREEENGRGNFPPRFSGLQFPNYSSELNVNALELDDSALYLCASSPGQGAETQYFGPGTRLLVL.

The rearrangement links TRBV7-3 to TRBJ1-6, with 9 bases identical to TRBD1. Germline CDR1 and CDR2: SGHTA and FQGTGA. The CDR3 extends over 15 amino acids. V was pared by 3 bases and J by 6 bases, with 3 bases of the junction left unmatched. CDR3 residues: CASSLLGQGNSPLHF. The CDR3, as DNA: TGTGCCAGCAGCTTGCTGGGACAGGGTAATTCACCCCTCCACTTT.

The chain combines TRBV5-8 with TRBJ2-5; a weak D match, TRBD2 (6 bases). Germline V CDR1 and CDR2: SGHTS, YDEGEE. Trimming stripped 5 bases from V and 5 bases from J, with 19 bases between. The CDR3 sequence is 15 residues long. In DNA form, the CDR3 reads TGTGCCAGCAGGCCCGGTCTAGCGTATAAGGAGACCCAGTACTTC. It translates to CASRPGLAYKETQYF. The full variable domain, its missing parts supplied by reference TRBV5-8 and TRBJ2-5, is EAGVTQSPTHLIKTRGQQATLRCSPISGHTSVYWYQQALGLGLQFLLWYDEGEERNRGNFPPRFSGRQFPNYSSELNVNALELEDSALYLCASRPGLAYKETQYFGPGTRLLVL.

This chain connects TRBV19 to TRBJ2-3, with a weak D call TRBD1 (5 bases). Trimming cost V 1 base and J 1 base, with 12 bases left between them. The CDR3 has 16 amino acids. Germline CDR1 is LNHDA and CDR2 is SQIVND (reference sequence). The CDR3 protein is CASSIVRTSGTDTQYF. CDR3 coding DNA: TGTGCCAGTAGTATAGTTCGGACATCAGGCACAGATACGCAGTATTTT.

The CDR3 DNA sequence: TGTGCCAGCAGCTCGACAGGGTATGGCTACACCTTC. The encoded protein is CASSSTGYGYTF. J is TRBJ1-2 and V is TRBV5-4; 7 bases fit TRBD1. J gave up 5 bases and V 3 bases, and 1 base lay outside the gene matches. Germline CDR1 reads SGHNT; CDR2 reads YYREEE (reference sequence). This CDR3 spans 12 amino acids.

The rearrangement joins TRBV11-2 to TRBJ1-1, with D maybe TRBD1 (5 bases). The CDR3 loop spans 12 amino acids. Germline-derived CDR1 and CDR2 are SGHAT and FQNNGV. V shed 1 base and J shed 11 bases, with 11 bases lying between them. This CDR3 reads CASSLGGRFAFF. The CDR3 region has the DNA TGTGCCAGCAGCTTAGGGGGCAGGTTTGCTTTCTTT.

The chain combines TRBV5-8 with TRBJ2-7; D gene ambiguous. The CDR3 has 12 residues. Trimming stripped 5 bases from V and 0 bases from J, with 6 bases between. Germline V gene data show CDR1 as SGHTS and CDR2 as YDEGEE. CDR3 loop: CASSFSSYEQYF. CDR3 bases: TGTGCCAGCAGTTTTAGCTCCTACGAGCAGTACTTC. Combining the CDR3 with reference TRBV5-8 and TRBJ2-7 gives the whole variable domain EAGVTQSPTHLIKTRGQQATLRCSPISGHTSVYWYQQALGLGLQFLLWYDEGEERNRGNFPPRFSGRQFPNYSSELNVNALELEDSALYLCASSFSSYEQYFGPGTRLTVT.

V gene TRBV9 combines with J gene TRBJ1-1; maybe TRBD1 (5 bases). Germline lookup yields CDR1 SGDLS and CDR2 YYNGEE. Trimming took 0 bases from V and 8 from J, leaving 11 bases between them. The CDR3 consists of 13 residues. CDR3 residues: CASSVGGDREAFF. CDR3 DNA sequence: TGTGCCAGCAGCGTAGGAGGAGACAGAGAAGCTTTCTTT.

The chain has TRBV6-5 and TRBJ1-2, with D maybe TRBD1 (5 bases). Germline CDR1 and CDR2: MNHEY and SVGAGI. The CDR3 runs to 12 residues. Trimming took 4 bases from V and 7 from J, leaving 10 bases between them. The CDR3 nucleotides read TGTGCCAGCAGTTGGGGGGGAGGTGGCTACACCTTC. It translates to CASSWGGGGYTF.

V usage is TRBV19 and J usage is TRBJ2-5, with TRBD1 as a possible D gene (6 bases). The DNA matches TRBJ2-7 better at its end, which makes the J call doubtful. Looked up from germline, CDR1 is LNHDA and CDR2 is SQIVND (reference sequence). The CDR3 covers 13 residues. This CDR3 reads CASTPGQTYEQYF. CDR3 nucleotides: TGTGCCAGTACTCCAGGACAGACCTACGAGCAGTACTTC.

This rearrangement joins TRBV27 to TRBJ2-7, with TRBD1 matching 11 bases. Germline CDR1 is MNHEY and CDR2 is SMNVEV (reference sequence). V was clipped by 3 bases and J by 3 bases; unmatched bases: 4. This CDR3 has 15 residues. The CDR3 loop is CASSFFGTGGYEQYF. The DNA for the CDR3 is TGTGCCAGCAGTTTCTTCGGGACAGGGGGCTACGAGCAGTACTTC.

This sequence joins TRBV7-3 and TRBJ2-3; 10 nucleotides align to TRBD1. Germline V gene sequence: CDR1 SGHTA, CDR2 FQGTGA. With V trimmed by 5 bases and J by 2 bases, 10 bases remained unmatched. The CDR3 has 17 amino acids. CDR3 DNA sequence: TGTGCCAGCAGCCCCGACCGAAGACAGGGGGCCACAGATACGCAGTATTTT. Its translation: CASSPDRRQGATDTQYF. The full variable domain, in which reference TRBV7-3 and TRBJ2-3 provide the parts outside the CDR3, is GAGVSQTPSNKVTEKGKYVELRCDPISGHTALYWYRQSLGQGPEFLIYFQGTGAADDSGLPNDRFFAVRPEGSVSTLKIQRTERGDSAVYLCASSPDRRQGATDTQYFGPGTRLTVL.

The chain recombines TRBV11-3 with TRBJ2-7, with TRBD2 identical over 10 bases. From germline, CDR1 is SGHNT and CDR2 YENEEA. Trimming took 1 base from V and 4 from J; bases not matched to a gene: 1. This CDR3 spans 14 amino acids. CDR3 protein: CASSLASGSYEQYF. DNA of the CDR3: TGTGCCAGCAGCTTAGCTAGCGGGAGTTACGAGCAGTACTTC.

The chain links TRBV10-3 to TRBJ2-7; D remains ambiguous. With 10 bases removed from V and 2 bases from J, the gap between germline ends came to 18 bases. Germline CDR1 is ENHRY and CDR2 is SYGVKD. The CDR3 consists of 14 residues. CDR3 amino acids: CATLRSTAPYEQYF. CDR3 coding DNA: TGTGCCACGCTCCGTAGCACGGCCCCCTACGAGCAGTACTTC.

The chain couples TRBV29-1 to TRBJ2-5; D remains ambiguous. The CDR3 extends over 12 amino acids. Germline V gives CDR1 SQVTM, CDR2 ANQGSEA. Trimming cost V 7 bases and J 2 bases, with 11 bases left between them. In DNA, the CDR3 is TGCAGCGGCGGAGCCGTACAAGAGACCCAGTACTTC. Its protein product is CSGGAVQETQYF.

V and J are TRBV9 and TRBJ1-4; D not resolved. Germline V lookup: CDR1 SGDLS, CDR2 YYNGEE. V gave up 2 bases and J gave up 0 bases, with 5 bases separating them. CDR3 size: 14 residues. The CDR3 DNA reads TGTGCCAGCAGCGTCGAGGCAACTAATGAAAAACTGTTTTTT. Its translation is CASSVEATNEKLFF.

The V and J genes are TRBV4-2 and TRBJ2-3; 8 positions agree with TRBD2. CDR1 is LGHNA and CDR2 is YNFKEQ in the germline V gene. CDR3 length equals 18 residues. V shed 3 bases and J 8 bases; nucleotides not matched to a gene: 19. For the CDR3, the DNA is TGTGCCAGCAGCCAGCATATTCTAGCGGGTACCGATGTGGTTACGCAGTATTTT. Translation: CASSQHILAGTDVVTQYF.

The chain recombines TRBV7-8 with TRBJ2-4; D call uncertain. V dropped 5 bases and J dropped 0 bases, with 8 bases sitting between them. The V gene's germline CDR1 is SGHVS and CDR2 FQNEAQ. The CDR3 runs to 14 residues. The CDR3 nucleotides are TGTGCCAGCAGCCACCGGGTAGCCAAAAACATTCAGTACTTC. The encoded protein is CASSHRVAKNIQYF.

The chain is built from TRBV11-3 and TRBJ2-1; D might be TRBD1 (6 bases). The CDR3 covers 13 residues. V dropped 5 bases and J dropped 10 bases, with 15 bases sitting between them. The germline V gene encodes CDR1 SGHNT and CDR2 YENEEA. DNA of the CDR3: TGTGCCAGCAGCCCCCGCAGGGGACAAGAGCAGTTCTTC. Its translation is CASSPRRGQEQFF.